This T cell receptor (beta chain) derives from a study of blood T cell repertoires in COVID-19. Study in general: From the United States, Italy and Spain came samples of acute and convalescent COVID-19. Sources were T cells, B-cell-depleted T cells, or PBMCs; the material itself was cDNA or gDNA.

Methods used by the authors: Reference gene primer amplification gave nucleated cell count estimates. Sequencing used immunoSEQ multiplex PCR; TCRdb keeps in-frame clones, though not all of them. That table supplies the V and J calls and clone size; D and trimming were determined from the DNA. The sample yields about 110,000 clones, more than 65% seen once. There are 17 residues in the CDR3. Trimming removed 6 bases from V and 2 bases from J; junction bases left unmatched: 15. Per the germline V gene, CDR1 is MDHEN and CDR2 is SYDVKM. Material for sequencing was peripheral blood. The gene calls are TRBV28 and TRBJ1-2; 7 nucleotides agree with TRBD1. This receptor was identified in a woman of 80 years or more with acute or convalescent COVID-19. CDR3 nucleotides: TGTGCCAGCAGACAGACCGCCCTAGGGGGCTGGAACTATGGCTACACCTTC. The encoded protein is CASRQTALGGWNYGYTF.